This T cell receptor (beta chain) was recorded in a study of OX40 agonist ivuxolimab in advanced cancers. Study-wide context: Three patients, one with hepatocellular carcinoma and two with cutaneous melanoma, responded partially.

Findings and caveats of the study: The average count of expanded clones was higher among CD8+ T cells than among CD4+. Some nonresponders also had low normalized T-cell clonal expansion.

V lost 6 bases and J 0 bases, leaving 9 bases between the germline ends. The germline CDR1 and CDR2 sequences are SGHNT and YENEEA. The CDR3 contains 14 residues. Of note for this clone: Its specificity is not known.

Sequencing used immunoSEQ multiplex PCR; TCRdb keeps in-frame clones, though not all of them. This sample has about 86,000 clones, with around 90% found just once. Sequencing used CD4+ or CD8+ T cells sorted from blood, obtained in a trial of the OX40 agonist ivuxolimab. The chain has TRBV11-3 and TRBJ1-3, with D unclear. The TCR originated in an adult with an advanced solid tumor such as melanoma, head and neck, liver or kidney cancer. CDR3 amino acids: CASRSLSSGNTIYF. In DNA form, the CDR3 reads TGTGCCAGCAGAAGTTTGAGCTCTGGAAACACCATATATTTT.